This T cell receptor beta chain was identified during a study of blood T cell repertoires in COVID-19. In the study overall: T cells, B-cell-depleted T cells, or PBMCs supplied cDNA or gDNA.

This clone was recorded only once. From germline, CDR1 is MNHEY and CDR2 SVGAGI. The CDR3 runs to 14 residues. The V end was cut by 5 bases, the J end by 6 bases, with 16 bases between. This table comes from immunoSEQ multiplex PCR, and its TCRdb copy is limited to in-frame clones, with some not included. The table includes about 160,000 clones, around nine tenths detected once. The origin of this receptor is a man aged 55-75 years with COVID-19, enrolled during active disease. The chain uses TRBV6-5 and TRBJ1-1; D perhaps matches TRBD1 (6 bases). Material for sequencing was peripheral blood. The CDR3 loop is CASSREQGFAEAFF. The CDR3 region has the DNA TGTGCCAGCAGTAGGGAACAGGGATTCGCTGAAGCTTTCTTT.